These 11 T cell receptor beta chains share one sample of origin, sequenced in a study of early T cells in non-severe SARS-CoV-2 infection (dated by TCRdb to the early 2020s). The library was built by means of 5' RACE. The listed sequencing device is NextSeq 500. TCRdb took the public reads, trimmed them with fastp at Q25, ran MiXCR for clone calling and kept in-frame beta chains. CDR3 protein duplicates are merged, each entry listing the most common genes and DNA. The sample table shows some 61,000 distinct CDR3 sequences, and roughly 9% are seen once. The ten largest clones capture roughly 20% of the sample. Sequenced input: whole blood. These receptors were obtained from an adult who was a healthcare worker with PCR-confirmed SARS-CoV-2 infection or an uninfected control (not recorded which).

This clonotype was detected ten times or more. The CDR3 is CASSLATDNYGYTF. The CDR3 bases are TGTGCCAGCAGCTTAGCGACGGACAACTATGGCTACACCTTC. The J gene is TRBJ1-2, the V gene TRBV7-9; D is undetermined. V lost 0 bases and J lost 2, with 7 bases in between. The germline CDR1 and CDR2 sequences are SEHNR and FQNEAQ (reference sequence). The CDR3 runs 14 residues.

This clonotype has ten or more counts. The rearrangement links TRBV29-1 to TRBJ1-2; 7 bases agree with TRBD1. The CDR3 loop spans 13 amino acids. Germline CDR1 and CDR2: SQVTM and ANQGSEA. The trim removed 0 bases at V and 7 bases at J, leaving 5 bases unmatched. This chain's CDR3 is CSVEDPPGGGYTF. The CDR3 region has the DNA TGCAGCGTTGAAGACCCCCCAGGGGGTGGCTACACCTTC.

V usage is TRBV5-1 and J usage is TRBJ2-2; 7 nucleotides match TRBD1. The germline V gene has CDR1 SGHRS and CDR2 YFSETQ. CDR3 length equals 14 residues. The V gene end was trimmed by 3 bases and the J gene end by 2 bases; junction bases not matched to a gene: 1. The CDR3 DNA is TGCGCCAGCAGCTGGGACAGAAACACCGGGGAGCTGTTTTTT. It yields the protein CASSWDRNTGELFF.

This clonotype was counted a few times. This chain links TRBV2 with TRBJ2-4; D is unclear. Trimming cost V 8 bases and J 5 bases, with 13 bases left between them. This CDR3 region has 13 residues. Per the germline V gene, CDR1 is SNHLY and CDR2 is FYNNEI. The CDR3 DNA follows: TGTGCCAGCGGACCCAGACGGGAAAACATTCAGTACTTC. It is translated as CASGPRRENIQYF.

The chain couples TRBV6-1 to TRBJ1-2, with 7 bases lining up with TRBD1. The length of the CDR3 is 15 residues. Germline V CDR1 and CDR2: MNHNS, SASEGT. Trimming at V came to 6 bases and at J to 0 bases, leaving 7 bases not matched to a gene. CDR3 bases: TGTGCCAGCAGCGGGGGGACAGCGACTAACTATGGCTACACCTTC. Translated: CASSGGTATNYGYTF.

This clonotype was seen many times. The rearrangement links TRBV5-1 to TRBJ1-3; D is uncertain. Between the trimmed V and J ends, which lost 2 bases and 3 bases, there was a span of 12 bases. CDR3 length: 15 residues. CDR1 and CDR2 from the germline V gene are SGHRS and YFSETQ. The CDR3 is CASSLNGGSGNTIYF. The DNA for the CDR3 is TGCGCCAGCAGCTTAAACGGAGGAAGTGGAAACACCATATATTTT. The full variable domain, in which reference TRBV5-1 and TRBJ1-3 provide the parts outside the CDR3, is KAGVTQTPRYLIKTRGQQVTLSCSPISGHRSVSWYQQTPGQGLQFLFEYFSETQRNKGNFPGRFSGRQFSNSRSEMNVSTLELGDSALYLCASSLNGGSGNTIYFGEGSWLTVV.

This clonotype has at least ten counts. V gene TRBV2 combines with J gene TRBJ2-1, with TRBD1 as a possible D gene (6 bases). This CDR3 is 13 amino acids long. CDR1 and CDR2 (germline): SNHLY, FYNNEI. V lost 5 bases and J lost 7, with 12 bases in between. CDR3 sequence reads: CASSKLQGNEQFF. The CDR3 DNA reads as TGTGCCAGCAGTAAATTACAGGGTAATGAGCAGTTCTTC.

This clonotype was counted only a few times. The chain joins TRBV2 to TRBJ2-2; D call uncertain. Germline CDR1 is SNHLY and CDR2 is FYNNEI. The length of the CDR3 is 14 residues. The V and J ends lost 11 bases and 0 bases respectively, with 13 bases between them. The CDR3 sequence is CACKRPANTGELFF. CDR3 bases: TGTGCCTGCAAACGACCTGCGAACACCGGGGAGCTGTTTTTT.

This clonotype was detected a few times. The V gene is TRBV4-1, the J gene TRBJ2-7, with 7 bases aligning to TRBD2. Germline V CDR1 and CDR2: MGHRA, YSYEKL. V lost 1 base, J lost 4 bases, and 7 bases stayed unmatched. The CDR3 extends over 15 amino acids. This chain's CDR3 is CASSQALSGEYEQYF. Written as DNA, the CDR3 is TGCGCCAGCAGCCAAGCCCTAAGCGGGGAATACGAGCAGTACTTC.

This clonotype has just one count. V is TRBV4-1 and J is TRBJ2-5, with 7 bases aligning to TRBD2. Trimming removed 3 bases from V and 3 bases from J; junction bases left unmatched: 4. From germline, CDR1 is MGHRA and CDR2 YSYEKL. The CDR3 is 14 residues long. CDR3 in DNA: TGCGCCAGCAGCCACTCCGCGGGGGAAGAGACCCAGTACTTC. Protein product: CASSHSAGEETQYF.

The chain links TRBV3-1 to TRBJ2-7; D gene uncertain. Germline V gene lookup returns CDR1 LGHDT and CDR2 YNNKEL (reference sequence). The V gene lost 1 base and the J gene lost 1 base, with 2 bases spanning the gap. The CDR3 loop spans 12 amino acids. The DNA of the CDR3 is TGTGCCAGCAGCCAAGTATCCTACGAGCAGTACTTC. Its translation is CASSQVSYEQYF.